The clone carrying this T cell receptor beta chain occurred many times. The sample belongs to a study of T-cell reconstitution after alpha-beta-depleted transplantation in children. V was trimmed by 1 base and J by 3 bases, leaving 9 bases between them. The CDR3 spans 14 residues. Germline V lookup: CDR1 MGHRA, CDR2 YSYEKL. Researchers prepared the TCRbeta library using unique molecular identifiers, the study reports. TCRdb redid the calling of the PCR reads with MiXCR, one entry per CDR3 protein. The sample contains over 150,000 distinct CDR3 sequences, roughly 7.5% of which appear only once. The material was PBMCs from the stem cell graft donor, obtained from the stem cell graft. The rearrangement links TRBV4-1 to TRBJ1-2; D unresolved. The clonotype originates from a human donor who donated a stem cell graft to a child with Wiskott-Aldrich syndrome. The CDR3: CASSQGALHYGYTF. The CDR3 DNA is TGCGCCAGCAGCCAAGGGGCACTTCACTATGGCTACACCTTC.